These T cell receptor beta chains were read from a single sample in a study of breast tumors, draining lymph nodes, adjacent tissues. Via MiXCR, TCRdb re-called the multiplex PCR reads, giving one row per CDR3 protein. The sample has over 200,000 distinct CDR3 sequences, approximately 31% seen once; the top ten hold over 1.1%. The source material was axillary lymph node tissue. These receptors were collected from a female donor with breast cancer. Some clones in this sample may be carry-over from other donors' samples. The CDR3 runs from the conserved cysteine through the conserved F or W. D genes are given only for firm matches. Only part of the rows carry a size: once, few, many, or a class if the clone is expanded.

d_gene,abundance,j_gene,v_gene,CDR3nt,CDR3aa
.,many,TRBJ2-7,TRBV7-8,TGTGCCAGCAGCTTAGGCGCAGGGGGGGGCTACGAGCAGTACTTC,CASSLGAGGGYEQYF
TRBD1,many,TRBJ1-6,TRBV7-6,TGTGCCAGCAGCTTAGCGTTGGGAACAGGGGGATCACCCCTCCACTTT,CASSLALGTGGSPLHF
TRBD2,many,TRBJ2-1,TRBV5-1,TGCGCCAGCAGCTTGCCTGCCTGGGAAGCGGGAGTAACGAATGAGCAGTTCTTC,CASSLPAWEAGVTNEQFF
.,.,TRBJ1-4,TRBV10-2,TGCGCCAGCAGTGAGTCCAAGACAACTAATGAAAAACTGTTTTTT,CASSESKTTNEKLFF
.,many,TRBJ1-4,TRBV4-1,TGCGCCAGCAGCCAACATGGGGAGGGACCAAATGAAAAACTGTTTTTT,CASSQHGEGPNEKLFF
TRBD1,few,TRBJ1-2,TRBV6-2/TRBV6-3,TGTGCCAGCAGCTCCCCACGGGACAGGGGTTATGGCTACACCTTC,CASSSPRDRGYGYTF
.,.,TRBJ2-3,TRBV15,TGTGCCACCGGAGAGACAGTAAGCACAGATACGCAGTATTTT,CATGETVSTDTQYF
.,many,TRBJ1-2,TRBV30,TGTGCCTGGAGTGTGGTCGTACAGAAATATGGCTACACCTTC,CAWSVVVQKYGYTF
TRBD1,many,TRBJ1-2,TRBV5-8,TGTGCCAGCAGCTTATCTACAGGGGTGTCGCCCCGCGGCTACACCTTC,CASSLSTGVSPRGYTF
.,many,TRBJ2-7,TRBV5-1,TGCGCCAGCAGCTTGGGGCAGGGGTTCCACGAGCAGTACTTC,CASSLGQGFHEQYF
.,many,TRBJ2-1,TRBV12-3/TRBV12-4,TGTGCCAGCAGTTTTACCGCCTTGAGGGAGAGTCCGGGCTTCGGCAATGAGCAGTTCTTC,CASSFTALRESPGFGNEQFF
.,many,TRBJ1-3,TRBV2,TGTGCCAGCAGTGGGGCAGGATCCTCTGGAAACACCATATATTTT,CASSGAGSSGNTIYF
.,.,TRBJ1-5,TRBV27,TGTGCCAGCGGCCAGCCCCAGCATTTT,CASGQPQHF